This entry concerns a single T cell receptor (beta chain). These data originate in a study of T-cell reconstitution after alpha-beta-depleted transplantation in children. Using unique molecular identifiers, the investigators prepared the TCRbeta library. TCRdb reanalysed the PCR reads using MiXCR and keeps one entry per CDR3 protein. The sample lists 450,000 to 600,000 distinct CDR3 sequences; approximately 20% were seen once. CDR1 and CDR2 from the germline V gene are MNHEY and SMNVEV (reference sequence). This CDR3 is 14 amino acids long. V lost 3 bases and J 4 bases, leaving 9 bases between the germline ends.

The chain combines TRBV27 with TRBJ2-2, with D hard to call. Material: PBMCs from the stem cell graft donor, obtained from the stem cell graft. This clonotype was sampled from a human donor who donated a stem cell graft to a child with acute lymphoblastic leukemia. CDR3 amino acids: CASSFEISTGELFF. CDR3 DNA sequence: TGTGCCAGCAGTTTCGAGATCTCCACCGGGGAGCTGTTTTTT.